This T cell receptor (beta chain) was sequenced in a study of T cell responses to AZD1222 COVID-19 vaccine. The germline V gene has CDR1 SEHNR and CDR2 FQNEAQ (reference sequence). The CDR3 sequence is 13 residues long. V trimming: 6 bases; J trimming: 8 bases; junction bases outside the gene matches: 7. TCRdb keeps only in-frame clones here, not all; method: immunoSEQ multiplex PCR. This table has about 190,000 clones, approximately 90% appearing once. Findings and caveats of the study: Spike-wide coverage was observed for vaccine-associated CD4 TCRs, with dominant responses at 160-218 and 743-854. Two AZD1222 doses significantly raised spike-specific TCR breadth and depth over controls. Clonal diversity was possibly underestimated; the donors were predominantly white British and more often female.

Regarding this clone: What it binds is unknown.

Here the sequenced sample was peripheral blood, taken 28 days after the second dose of the MenACWY control vaccine. The gene calls are TRBV7-9 and TRBJ1-2; 9 bases line up with TRBD1. The sequence came from an adult who received the MenACWY meningococcal vaccine as a control. In DNA, the CDR3 is TGTGCCAGCAGTCTCACAGGGGGCCCGGGCTACACCTTC. This encodes CASSLTGGPGYTF. The full variable domain, with the rest looked up from reference TRBV7-9 and TRBJ1-2, is DTGVSQNPRHKITKRGQNVTFRCDPISEHNRLYWYRQTLGQGPEFLTYFQNEAQLEKSRLLSDRFSAERPKGSFSTLEIQRTEQGDSAMYLCASSLTGGPGYTFGSGTRLTVV.